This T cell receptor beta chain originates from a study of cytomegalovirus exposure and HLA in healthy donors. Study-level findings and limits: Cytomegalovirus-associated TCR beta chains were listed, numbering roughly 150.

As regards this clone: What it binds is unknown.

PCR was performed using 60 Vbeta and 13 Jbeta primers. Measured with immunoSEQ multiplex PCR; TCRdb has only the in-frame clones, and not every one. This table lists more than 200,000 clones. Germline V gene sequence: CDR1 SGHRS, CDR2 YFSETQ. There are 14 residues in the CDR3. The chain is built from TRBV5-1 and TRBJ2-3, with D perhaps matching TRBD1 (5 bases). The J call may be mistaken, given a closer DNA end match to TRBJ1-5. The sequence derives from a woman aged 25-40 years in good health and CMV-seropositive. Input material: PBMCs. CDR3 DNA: TGCGCCAGCAGCTTGGGTGACGAGACAGATACGCAGCATTTT. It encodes CASSLGDETDTQHF.